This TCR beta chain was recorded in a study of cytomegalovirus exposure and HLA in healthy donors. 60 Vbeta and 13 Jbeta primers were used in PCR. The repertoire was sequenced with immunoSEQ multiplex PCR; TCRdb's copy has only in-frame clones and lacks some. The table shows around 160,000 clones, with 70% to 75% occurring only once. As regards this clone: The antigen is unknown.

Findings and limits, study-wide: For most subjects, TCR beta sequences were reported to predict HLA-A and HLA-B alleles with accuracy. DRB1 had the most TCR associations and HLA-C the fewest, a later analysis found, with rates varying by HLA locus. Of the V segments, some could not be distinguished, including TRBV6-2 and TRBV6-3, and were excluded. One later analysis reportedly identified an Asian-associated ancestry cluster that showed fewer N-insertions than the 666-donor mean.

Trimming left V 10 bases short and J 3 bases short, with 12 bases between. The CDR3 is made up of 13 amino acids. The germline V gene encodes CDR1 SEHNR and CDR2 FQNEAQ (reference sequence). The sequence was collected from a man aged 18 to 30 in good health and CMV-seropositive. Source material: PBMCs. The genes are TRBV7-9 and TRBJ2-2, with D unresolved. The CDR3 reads CATEAGDTGELFF. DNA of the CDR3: TGTGCCACCGAAGCTGGAGACACCGGGGAGCTGTTTTTT.